This TCR beta chain is drawn from a study of cytomegalovirus exposure and HLA in healthy donors. Study-level findings and limits: In an earlier analysis, in 620 or so donors, most V segments appeared productive either ~90% or ~30% of the time.

PCR involved 60 Vbeta and 13 Jbeta primers. Original processing methods: It was a later analysis that counted approximately 81 million unique TCR beta chains, of which roughly 11 million were shared. Clones were read by immunoSEQ multiplex PCR, and TCRdb kept only the in-frame ones, dropping some. The V and J calls and clone size come from that table; D and trimming were worked out from the DNA. The profile shows some 150,000 clones, about 80% of them singletons. In the case of this clone: Its cognate antigen is unknown.

The length of the CDR3 is 16 residues. V was shortened by 3 bases and J by 3 bases, with 17 bases between the two germline ends. CDR1 is LNHDA, CDR2 SQIVND, per germline (reference sequence). The chain employs TRBV19 and TRBJ1-2; D remains ambiguous. The specimen was PBMCs. This TCR was sampled from a man in his late teens or twenties in good health and CMV-seropositive. CDR3 in DNA: TGTGCCAGTAGTATTTTGTTCTCGAGGGCGGACTATGGCTACACCTTC. Residues: CASSILFSRADYGYTF.